Listed below are T cell receptor beta chains from one sample, sequenced in a study of OX40 agonist ivuxolimab in advanced cancers. Some clones are missing from TCRdb's copy, which holds only in-frame ones; the method was immunoSEQ multiplex PCR. The repertoire consists of 50,000 to 65,000 clones, with approximately 88% occurring once and the leading ten covering roughly 2.1%. This material consisted of CD4+ or CD8+ T cells sorted from blood, taken in a trial of the OX40 agonist ivuxolimab. These receptors came from an adult with an advanced solid tumor such as melanoma, head and neck, liver or kidney cancer. CDR3s include the opening cysteine and the closing phenylalanine or tryptophan. The D gene is left open where the match is weak. Size is omitted from some rows. Given values are once, few, many or a class for expanded clones.

J gene,V gene,clone size,D gene,CDR3 protein,CDR3 DNA
TRBJ2-3,TRBV29-1,-,-,CSVYLTTYTQYF,TGCAGCGTTTACCTAACCACATATACGCAGTATTTT
TRBJ2-1,TRBV7-3,-,TRBD2,CASSPRPSGSYEQFF,TGTGCCAGCAGCCCCCGGCCTAGCGGGAGCTATGAGCAGTTCTTC
TRBJ2-3,TRBV5-1,-,TRBD1,CASSSKGQGGFDTQYF,TGCGCCAGCAGCTCAAAAGGACAGGGAGGCTTCGATACGCAGTATTTT
TRBJ2-7,TRBV5-1,-,TRBD1,CASSSTGLGEQYF,TGCGCCAGCAGCTCGACAGGGTTGGGGGAGCAGTACTTC
TRBJ2-7,TRBV6-1,-,-,CASRTGQFYEQYF,TGTGCCAGCAGGACCGGACAGTTCTACGAGCAGTACTTC
TRBJ2-7,TRBV11-3,once,-,CASSSPVGEQYF,TGTGCCAGCAGCTCCCCCGTGGGGGAGCAGTACTTC
TRBJ2-6,TRBV5-1,-,-,CASSPRVGANVLTF,TGCGCCAGCAGCCCCAGGGTTGGGGCCAACGTCCTGACTTTC
TRBJ2-5,TRBV6-5,-,TRBD2,CASSPLAGGWETQYF,TGTGCCAGCAGCCCGTTAGCGGGAGGATGGGAGACCCAGTACTTC
TRBJ2-2,TRBV10-3,-,-,CAISGGQANTGELFF,TGTGCCATCAGTGGGGGACAAGCGAACACCGGGGAGCTGTTTTTT
TRBJ1-1,TRBV6-1,-,TRBD1,CASSPGTDNTEAFF,TGTGCCAGCAGCCCCGGGACAGATAACACTGAAGCTTTCTTT
TRBJ1-2,TRBV5-4,-,TRBD1,CASSTYRTGENYGYTF,TGTGCCAGCAGCACCTACCGGACAGGAGAAAACTATGGCTACACCTTC